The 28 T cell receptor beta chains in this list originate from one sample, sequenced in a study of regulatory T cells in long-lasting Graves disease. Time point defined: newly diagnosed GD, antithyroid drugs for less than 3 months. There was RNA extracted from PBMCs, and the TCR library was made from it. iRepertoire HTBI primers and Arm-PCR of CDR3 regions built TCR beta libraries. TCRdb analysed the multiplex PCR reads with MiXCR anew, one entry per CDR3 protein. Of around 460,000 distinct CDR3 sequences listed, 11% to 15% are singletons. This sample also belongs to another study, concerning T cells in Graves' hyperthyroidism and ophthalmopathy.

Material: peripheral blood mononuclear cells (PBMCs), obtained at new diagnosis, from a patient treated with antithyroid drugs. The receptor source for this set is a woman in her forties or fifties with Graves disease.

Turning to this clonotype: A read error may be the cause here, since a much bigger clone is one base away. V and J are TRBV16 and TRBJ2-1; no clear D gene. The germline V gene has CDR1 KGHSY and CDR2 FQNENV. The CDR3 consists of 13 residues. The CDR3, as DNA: TGTGCCAGCAGCCAAACCTCCTACAATGGGCAGTTCTTC. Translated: CASSQTSYNGQFF.

The CDR3 DNA reads TGTGCCAGCAGGGGACAGGGAGGGTCAAATGAGCAGTTCTTC. This encodes CASRGQGGSNEQFF. The V and J genes are TRBV25-1 and TRBJ2-1; 9 nucleotides align to TRBD1. The CDR3 consists of 14 residues. CDR1 MGHDK and CDR2 SYGVNS come from the germline V gene. With V trimmed by 6 bases and J by 7 bases, 7 bases remained unmatched.

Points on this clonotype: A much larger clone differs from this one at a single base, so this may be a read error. DNA of the CDR3: TGTGTCAGCAGATGGGAAGCAGTAGCCAAAAACATTCAGTACTTC. Encoded protein: CVSRWEAVAKNIQYF. This chain connects TRBV6-1 to TRBJ2-4; no definite D call. The CDR3 is 15 amino acids. The germline V gene has CDR1 MNHNS and CDR2 SASEGT.

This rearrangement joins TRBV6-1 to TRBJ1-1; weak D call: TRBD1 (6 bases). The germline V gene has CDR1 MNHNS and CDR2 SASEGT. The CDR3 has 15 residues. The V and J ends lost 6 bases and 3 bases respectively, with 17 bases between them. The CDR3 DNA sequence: TGTGCCAGCAGCCCTCTACTTAAGGGGGACACTGAAGCTTTCTTT. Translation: CASSPLLKGDTEAFF.

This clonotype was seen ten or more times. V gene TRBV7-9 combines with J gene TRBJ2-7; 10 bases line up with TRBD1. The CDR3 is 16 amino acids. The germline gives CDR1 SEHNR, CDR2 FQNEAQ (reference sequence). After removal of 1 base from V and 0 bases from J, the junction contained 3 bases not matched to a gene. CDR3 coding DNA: TGTGCCAGCAGCTTAGGGTGGACAGGGGGCTCCTACGAGCAGTACTTC. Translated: CASSLGWTGGSYEQYF.

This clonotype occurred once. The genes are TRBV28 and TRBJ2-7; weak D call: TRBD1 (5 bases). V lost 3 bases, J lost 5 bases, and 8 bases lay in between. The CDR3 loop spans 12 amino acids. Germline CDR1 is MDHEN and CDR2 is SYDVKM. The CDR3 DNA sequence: TGTGCCAGCAGTTTCAGGGCCCACGAGCAGTACTTC. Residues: CASSFRAHEQYF.

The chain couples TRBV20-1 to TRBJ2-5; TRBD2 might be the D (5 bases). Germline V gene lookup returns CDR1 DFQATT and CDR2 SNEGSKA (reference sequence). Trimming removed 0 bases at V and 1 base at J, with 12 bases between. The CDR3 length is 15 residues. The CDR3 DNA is TGCAGTGCTAGAGATAGGGTAGCGTTCCAAGAGACCCAGTACTTC. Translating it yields CSARDRVAFQETQYF.

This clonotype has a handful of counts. CDR3 bases: TGCGCCAGCAGCCAAGATAGCGGGGGTAGTTCCTACAATGAGCAGTTCTTC. Translated: CASSQDSGGSSYNEQFF. This chain links TRBV4-1 with TRBJ2-1; 9 bases are a match to TRBD2. Trimming took 0 bases from V and 1 from J; bases not matched to a gene: 4. The CDR3 totals 17 residues. CDR1 is MGHRA and CDR2 is YSYEKL in the germline V gene.

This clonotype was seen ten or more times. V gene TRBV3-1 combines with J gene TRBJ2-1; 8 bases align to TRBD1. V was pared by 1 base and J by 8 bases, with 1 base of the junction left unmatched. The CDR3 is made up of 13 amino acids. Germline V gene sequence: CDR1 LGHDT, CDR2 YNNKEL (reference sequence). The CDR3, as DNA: TGTGCCAGCAGCCAAGCACAGGGGGATGAGCAGTTCTTC. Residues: CASSQAQGDEQFF.

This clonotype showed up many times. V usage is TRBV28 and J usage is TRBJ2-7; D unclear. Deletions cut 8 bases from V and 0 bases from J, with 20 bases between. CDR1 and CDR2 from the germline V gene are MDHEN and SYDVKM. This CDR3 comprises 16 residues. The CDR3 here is CASGVTGRPSSYEQYF. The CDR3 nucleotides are TGTGCCAGCGGTGTAACCGGACGGCCGAGCTCCTACGAGCAGTACTTC. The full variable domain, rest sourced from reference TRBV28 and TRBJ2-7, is DVKVTQSSRYLVKRTGEKVFLECVQDMDHENMFWYRQDPGLGLRLIYFSYDVKMKEKGDIPEGYSVSREKKERFSLILESASTNQTSMYLCASGVTGRPSSYEQYFGPGTRLTVT.

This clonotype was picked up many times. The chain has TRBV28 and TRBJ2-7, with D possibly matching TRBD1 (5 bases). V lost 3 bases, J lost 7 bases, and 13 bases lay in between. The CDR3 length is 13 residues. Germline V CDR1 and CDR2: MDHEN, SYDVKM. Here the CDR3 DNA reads TGTGCCAGCAGTTTCCAGGGTATTGGGGAGCAGTACTTC. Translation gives CASSFQGIGEQYF.

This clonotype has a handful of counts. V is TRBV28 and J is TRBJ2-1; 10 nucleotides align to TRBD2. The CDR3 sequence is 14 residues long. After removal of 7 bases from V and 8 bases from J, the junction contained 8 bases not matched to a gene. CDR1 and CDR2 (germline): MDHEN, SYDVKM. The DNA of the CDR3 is TGTGCCAGCACCCGCGCTAGCGGGAGATATGAGCAGTTCTTC. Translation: CASTRASGRYEQFF.

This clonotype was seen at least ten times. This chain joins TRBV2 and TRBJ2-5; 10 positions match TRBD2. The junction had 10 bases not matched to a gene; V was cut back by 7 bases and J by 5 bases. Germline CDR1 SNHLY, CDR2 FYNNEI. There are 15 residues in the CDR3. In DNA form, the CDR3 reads TGTGCCAGCACCGAACCAGCGGGAGGGGAGGAGACCCAGTACTTC. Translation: CASTEPAGGEETQYF.

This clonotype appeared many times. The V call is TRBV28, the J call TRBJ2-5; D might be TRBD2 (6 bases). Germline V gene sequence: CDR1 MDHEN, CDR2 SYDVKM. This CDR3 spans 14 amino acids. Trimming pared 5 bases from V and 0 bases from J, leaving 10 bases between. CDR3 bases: TGTGCCAGCAGTATAGCGGAACACCAAGAGACCCAGTACTTC. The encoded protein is CASSIAEHQETQYF.

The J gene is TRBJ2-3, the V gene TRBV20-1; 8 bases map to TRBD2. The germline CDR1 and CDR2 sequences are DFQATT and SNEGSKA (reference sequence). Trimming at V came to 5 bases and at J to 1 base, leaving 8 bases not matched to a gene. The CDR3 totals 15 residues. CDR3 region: CSAPTSGSGTDTQYF. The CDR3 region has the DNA TGCAGTGCTCCAACAAGCGGGAGCGGCACAGATACGCAGTATTTT.

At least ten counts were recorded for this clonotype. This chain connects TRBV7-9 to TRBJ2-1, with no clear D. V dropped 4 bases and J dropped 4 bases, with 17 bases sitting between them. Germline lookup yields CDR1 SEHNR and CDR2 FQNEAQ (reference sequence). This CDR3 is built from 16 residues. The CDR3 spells CASSWLGSGLYNEQFF. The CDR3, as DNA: TGTGCCAGCAGCTGGCTAGGATCCGGCTTATACAATGAGCAGTTCTTC.

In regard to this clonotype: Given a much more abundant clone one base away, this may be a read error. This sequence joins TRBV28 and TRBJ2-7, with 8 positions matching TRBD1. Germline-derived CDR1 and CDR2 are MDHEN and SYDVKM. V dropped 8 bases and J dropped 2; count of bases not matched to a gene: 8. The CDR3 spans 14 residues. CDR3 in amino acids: CASHRGTGAYEQYF. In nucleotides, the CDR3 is TGTGCCAGCCACAGGGGGACAGGAGCCTACGAGCAGTACTTC.

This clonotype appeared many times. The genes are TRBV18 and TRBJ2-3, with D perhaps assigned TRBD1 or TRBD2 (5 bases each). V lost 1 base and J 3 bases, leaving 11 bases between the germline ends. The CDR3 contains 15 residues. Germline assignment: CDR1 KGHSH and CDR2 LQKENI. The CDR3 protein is CASSPLRGPTDTQYF. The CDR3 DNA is TGTGCCAGCTCACCACTTCGGGGCCCGACAGATACGCAGTATTTT.

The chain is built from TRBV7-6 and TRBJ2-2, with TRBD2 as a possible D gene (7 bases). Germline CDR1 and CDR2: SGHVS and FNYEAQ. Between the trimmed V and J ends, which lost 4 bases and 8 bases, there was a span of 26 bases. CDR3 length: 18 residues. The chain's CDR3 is CASSSQGLAEWYGGELFF. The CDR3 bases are TGTGCCAGCAGCTCCCAGGGGCTAGCGGAGTGGTATGGTGGGGAGCTGTTTTTT.

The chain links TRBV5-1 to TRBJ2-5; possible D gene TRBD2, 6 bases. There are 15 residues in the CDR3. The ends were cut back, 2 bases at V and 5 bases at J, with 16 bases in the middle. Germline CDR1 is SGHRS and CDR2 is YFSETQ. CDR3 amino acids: CASSFTTSWGETQYF. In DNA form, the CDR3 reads TGCGCCAGCAGCTTCACGACTAGTTGGGGTGAGACCCAGTACTTC.

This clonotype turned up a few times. The CDR3: CASSVGDSPYEQYF. CDR3 DNA sequence: TGTGCCAGCAGCGTCGGGGACTCCCCCTACGAGCAGTACTTC. V gene TRBV9 combines with J gene TRBJ2-7; the D gene is possibly TRBD2 (6 bases). V dropped 2 bases and J dropped 2 bases, with 11 bases sitting between them. From germline, CDR1 is SGDLS and CDR2 YYNGEE. This CDR3 region has 14 residues.

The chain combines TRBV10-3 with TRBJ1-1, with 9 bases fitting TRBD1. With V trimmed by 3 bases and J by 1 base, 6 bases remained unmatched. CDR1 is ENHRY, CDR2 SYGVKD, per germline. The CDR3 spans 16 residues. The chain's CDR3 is CAISDPQGAWNTEAFF. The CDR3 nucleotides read TGTGCCATCAGTGACCCACAGGGGGCTTGGAACACTGAAGCTTTCTTT.

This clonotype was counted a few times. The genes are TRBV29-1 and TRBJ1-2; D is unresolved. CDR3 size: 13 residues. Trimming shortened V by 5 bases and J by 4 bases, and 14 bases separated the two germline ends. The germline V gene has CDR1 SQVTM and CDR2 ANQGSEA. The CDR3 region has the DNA TGCAGCGTTAAACCTGAAGGCTTCTATGGCTACACCTTC. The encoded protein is CSVKPEGFYGYTF.

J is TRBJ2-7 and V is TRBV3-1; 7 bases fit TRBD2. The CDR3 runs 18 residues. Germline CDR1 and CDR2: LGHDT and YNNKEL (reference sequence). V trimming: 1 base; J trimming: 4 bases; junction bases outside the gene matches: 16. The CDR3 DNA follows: TGTGCCAGCAGCCAAGGAGGGGTAACCGGGAGGCGTCGGTACGAGCAGTACTTC. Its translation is CASSQGGVTGRRRYEQYF.

In DNA, the CDR3 is TGTGCCAGCAGCGTAGCCTTTTTCCGGGAGACAGGGGGAACCGGGGAGCTGTTTTTT. It yields the protein CASSVAFFRETGGTGELFF. The J gene is TRBJ2-2, the V gene TRBV9, with TRBD1 identical over 9 bases. V was clipped by 0 bases and J by 5 bases; unmatched bases: 14. The CDR3 totals 19 residues. Germline loops: CDR1 SGDLS, CDR2 YYNGEE. The complete variable domain, with remaining parts taken from reference TRBV9 and TRBJ2-2, reads DSGVTQTPKHLITATGQRVTLRCSPRSGDLSVYWYQQSLDQGLQFLIQYYNGEERAKGNILERFSAQQFPDLHSELNLSSLELGDSALYFCASSVAFFRETGGTGELFFGEGSRLTVL.

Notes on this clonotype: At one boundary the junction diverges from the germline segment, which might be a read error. The CDR3 nucleotides read TGCGCCAGCAGCTTGGATCCAGGGAGCACCGGGGAGCTGTCTTTT. Its protein is CASSLDPGSTGELSF. The chain has TRBV5-1 and TRBJ2-2, with D possibly called TRBD1 or TRBD2 (5 bases each). The CDR3 length is 15 residues. CDR1 and CDR2 (germline): SGHRS, YFSETQ.

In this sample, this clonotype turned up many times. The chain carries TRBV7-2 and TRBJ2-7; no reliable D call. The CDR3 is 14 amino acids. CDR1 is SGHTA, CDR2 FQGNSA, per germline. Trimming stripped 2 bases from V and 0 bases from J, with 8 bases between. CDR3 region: CASSLTPSSYEQYF. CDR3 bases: TGTGCCAGCAGCTTAACCCCTAGCTCCTACGAGCAGTACTTC. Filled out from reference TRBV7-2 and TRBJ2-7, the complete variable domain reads GAGVSQSPSNKVTEKGKDVELRCDPISGHTALYWYRQSLGQGLEFLIYFQGNSAPDKSGLPSDRFSAERTGGSVSTLTIQRTQQEDSAVYLCASSLTPSSYEQYFGPGTRLTVT.

CDR3 DNA: TGCAGCGTGGGGGACAGGGGTGACTATGGCTACACCTTC. It translates to CSVGDRGDYGYTF. The chain links TRBV29-1 to TRBJ1-2, with 10 nucleotides matching TRBD1. Germline CDR1 is SQVTM and CDR2 is ANQGSEA. CDR3 length: 13 residues. The V gene end was trimmed by 6 bases and the J gene end by 3 bases; junction bases not matched to a gene: 4.